This T cell receptor (beta chain) appears in the sequencing data of a study of blood T cell repertoires in COVID-19. This CDR3 is 15 amino acids long. Germline V gene sequence: CDR1 GTSNPN, CDR2 SVGIG (reference sequence). V gave up 7 bases and J gave up 4 bases, with 17 bases separating them. Sequencing used immunoSEQ multiplex PCR; TCRdb keeps in-frame clones, though not all of them. The profile shows roughly 290,000 clones, 85% to 90% of them singletons. The gene calls are TRBV30 and TRBJ1-6; D is uncertain. Sequencing used PBMCs or T cells enriched from blood (not recorded which). The TCR originated in a woman aged 18 to 35 with acute COVID-19. CDR3 DNA: TGTGCCTTGACGACTAATCGCCTTTATAATTCACCCCTCCACTTT. The encoded protein is CALTTNRLYNSPLHF.